The following is a TCR beta chain sequence with its context. Its antigen is still unknown. While the first cohort had some 700 subjects, the donors belonged to the separate validation cohort of 100 to 150 subjects. Germline V gene lookup returns CDR1 SGHAT and CDR2 FQDESV (reference sequence). There are 15 residues in the CDR3. Trimming cost V 7 bases and J 1 base; bases outside gene matches: 6. This sample is part of a study of cytomegalovirus exposure and HLA in healthy donors. General study findings and limits: The investigators catalogued 150 to 200 TCR beta chains as cytomegalovirus-associated.

Only in-frame clones appear in the TCRdb table, and some are missing; sequencing was by immunoSEQ multiplex PCR. This sample yields 60,000 to 90,000 clones, of which just under 85% are seen a single time; around 3% belongs to the top ten. V usage is TRBV11-1 and J usage is TRBJ2-5; the match to TRBD2 covers 10 bases. The sample consisted of PBMCs. The receptor was derived from a man younger than 45 in good health and CMV-seronegative. CDR3 DNA sequence: TGTGCCAGCACCGGACTAGCGGCCTTCCAAGAGACCCAGTACTTC. Its translation is CASTGLAAFQETQYF.